Each of the 18 T cell receptor beta chains below was sequenced from the same sample in a study of identical twins. TCRdb reprocessed the 5' RACE reads with MiXCR, giving one entry per CDR3 protein. The sample contains some 500,000 distinct CDR3 sequences, roughly an eighth of which appear only once. These data also formed part of another study, on yellow fever vaccine responses in identical twins.

The specimen was CD4+ T cells sorted from blood. The receptors were sampled from a woman younger than 30 in good health.

This clonotype appeared a few times. This rearrangement joins TRBV5-1 to TRBJ2-1, with D unclear. Trimming stripped 5 bases from V and 5 bases from J, with 23 bases between. Germline-derived CDR1 and CDR2 are SGHRS and YFSETQ. CDR3 length: 17 residues. The CDR3 is CASRQNPLVLGNNEQFF. The CDR3 nucleotides read TGCGCCAGCAGACAAAATCCCCTAGTTTTAGGAAACAATGAGCAGTTCTTC.

This chain uses TRBV30 with TRBJ2-3; 7 bases are a match to TRBD2. Germline V gene sequence: CDR1 GTSNPN, CDR2 SVGIG (reference sequence). CDR3 size: 15 residues. The trim removed 7 bases at V and 6 bases at J, leaving 16 bases unmatched. The CDR3 reads CALAHMGGRTDTQYF. The CDR3 DNA follows: TGTGCCTTAGCTCATATGGGCGGGAGAACTGATACGCAGTATTTT.

The table lists this clonotype with a few counts. This chain uses TRBV27 with TRBJ2-3, with D possibly matching TRBD2 (6 bases). This CDR3 is built from 13 residues. Trimming took 6 bases from V and 3 from J, leaving 10 bases between them. CDR1 and CDR2 from the germline V gene are MNHEY and SMNVEV (reference sequence). The CDR3 reads CASRQLATDTQYF. CDR3 DNA: TGTGCCAGCAGGCAACTAGCTACAGATACGCAGTATTTT.

This clonotype showed up just a few times. The V gene is TRBV28, the J gene TRBJ2-3; D is perhaps TRBD1 (6 bases). The V and J ends lost 7 bases and 4 bases respectively, with 21 bases between them. Germline V lookup: CDR1 MDHEN, CDR2 SYDVKM. This CDR3 region has 16 residues. As DNA, the CDR3 is TGTGCCAGCAAGAACTATGGGACACCTAGTGCAGATACGCAGTATTTT. It codes for CASKNYGTPSADTQYF. Drawing the rest from reference TRBV28 and TRBJ2-3, the complete variable domain is DVKVTQSSRYLVKRTGEKVFLECVQDMDHENMFWYRQDPGLGLRLIYFSYDVKMKEKGDIPEGYSVSREKKERFSLILESASTNQTSMYLCASKNYGTPSADTQYFGPGTRLTVL.

The chain links TRBV5-1 to TRBJ2-5, with 9 bases fitting TRBD1. Germline V gives CDR1 SGHRS, CDR2 YFSETQ. V was clipped by 3 bases and J by 6 bases; unmatched bases: 9. The CDR3 runs to 15 residues. The CDR3 region is CASSSQTGGGKTQYF. The CDR3 DNA reads TGCGCCAGCAGCTCCCAGACAGGGGGAGGGAAGACCCAGTACTTC.

V is TRBV18 and J is TRBJ2-2; 9 nucleotides line up with TRBD1. The CDR3 length is 15 residues. CDR1 and CDR2 from the germline V gene are KGHSH and LQKENI. Trimming removed 8 bases from V and 5 bases from J; junction bases left unmatched: 9. The CDR3 region is CASASGQGWTGELFF. The DNA of the CDR3 is TGTGCCAGCGCCTCCGGACAGGGGTGGACCGGGGAGCTGTTTTTT.

This clonotype was recorded at least ten times. The V and J genes are TRBV7-2 and TRBJ2-5; D is undetermined. Trimming left V 4 bases short and J 5 bases short, with 5 bases between. The CDR3 consists of 11 residues. Looked up from germline, CDR1 is SGHTA and CDR2 is FQGNSA. The DNA for the CDR3 is TGTGCCAGCAGCTCTCGGGAGACCCAGTACTTC. Translating gives CASSSRETQYF.

The J gene is TRBJ2-7, the V gene TRBV5-1, with 8 positions matching TRBD2. The J segment lost 7 bases and the V segment lost 4 bases, leaving 10 bases of the junction unmatched. Germline V gene data show CDR1 as SGHRS and CDR2 as YFSETQ. The CDR3 sequence is 14 residues long. The CDR3 region is CASSQDYGGREQYF. For the CDR3, the DNA is TGCGCCAGCAGCCAAGACTACGGCGGGAGGGAGCAGTACTTC.

This clonotype was recorded a few times. The V and J genes are TRBV12-3 or TRBV12-4 and TRBJ2-3; D remains unclear. The CDR3 is 12 amino acids. V was clipped by 2 bases and J by 5 bases, with 5 bases between them. The CDR3 protein is CASSLYLDTQYF. DNA of the CDR3: TGTGCCAGCAGTTTATACTTAGATACGCAGTATTTT.

CDR3 sequence: CASSFKGGAFFGSYEQYF. The CDR3, as DNA: TGTGCCAGCAGCTTTAAGGGGGGTGCTTTCTTTGGGTCCTACGAGCAGTACTTC. V gene TRBV27 combines with J gene TRBJ2-7; possibly TRBD1 or TRBD2 for D (6 bases each). From germline, CDR1 is MNHEY and CDR2 SMNVEV (reference sequence). V was cut by 6 bases and J by 1 base, with 25 bases left in between. The CDR3 spans 18 residues.

The chain has TRBV7-2 and TRBJ2-2, with 8 bases identical to TRBD2. With V trimmed by 3 bases and J by 4 bases, 4 bases remained unmatched. The V gene's germline CDR1 is SGHTA and CDR2 FQGNSA. The CDR3 has 15 residues. CDR3 sequence reads: CASSFREGPTGELFF. The CDR3 region has the DNA TGTGCCAGCAGCTTCCGGGAGGGCCCCACCGGGGAGCTGTTTTTT.

In this sample, this clonotype turned up many times. The genes are TRBV7-2 and TRBJ2-7; D gene unclear. Germline V gene data show CDR1 as SGHTA and CDR2 as FQGNSA. Trimming removed 2 bases at V and 5 bases at J, with 4 bases between. This CDR3 comprises 11 residues. The CDR3: CASSLLDEQYF. CDR3 bases: TGTGCCAGCAGCTTATTGGACGAGCAGTACTTC. Looking up the rest from reference TRBV7-2 and TRBJ2-7 gives the full variable domain: GAGVSQSPSNKVTEKGKDVELRCDPISGHTALYWYRQSLGQGLEFLIYFQGNSAPDKSGLPSDRFSAERTGGSVSTLTIQRTQQEDSAVYLCASSLLDEQYFGPGTRLTVT.

Only a few counts were recorded for this clonotype. V usage is TRBV6-6 and J usage is TRBJ2-1, with TRBD1 matching over 7 bases. Germline-derived CDR1 and CDR2 are MNHNY and SVGAGI (reference sequence). The CDR3 is 12 residues long. J was trimmed by 10 bases and V by 2 bases; bases with no gene match: 2. The CDR3 DNA follows: TGTGCCAGCAGTTACCCACAGGGGGAGCAGTTCTTC. The encoded protein is CASSYPQGEQFF.

There are a few counts of this clonotype. The chain joins TRBV5-6 to TRBJ2-1; 10 bases are shared with TRBD1. CDR1 SGHDT and CDR2 YYEEEE come from the germline V gene. The CDR3 spans 17 residues. The V and J ends lost 2 bases and 7 bases, in that order; junction bases with no gene match: 12. The CDR3 coding sequence is TGTGCCAGCAGCTTCCTAGAGGACAGGGGGTTATGGAATGAGCAGTTCTTC. Translation: CASSFLEDRGLWNEQFF.

This chain joins TRBV11-2 and TRBJ2-1, with 12 positions matching TRBD2. The V gene's germline CDR1 is SGHAT and CDR2 FQNNGV. Trimming removed 3 bases from V and 6 bases from J; junction bases left unmatched: 3. This CDR3 comprises 15 residues. In DNA form, the CDR3 reads TGTGCCAGCAGCTTCACTAGCGGGGGGTCCAATGAGCAGTTCTTC. Its protein is CASSFTSGGSNEQFF.

This clonotype has a count of ten or more. The chain joins TRBV3-1 to TRBJ2-6; TRBD1 matches 7 bases. The CDR3 is 14 amino acids. V trimming: 0 bases; J trimming: 14 bases; junction bases outside the gene matches: 7. From germline, CDR1 is LGHDT and CDR2 YNNKEL (reference sequence). The CDR3: CASSQDPATGILTF. CDR3 nucleotides: TGTGCCAGCAGCCAAGATCCCGCGACAGGGATCCTGACTTTC.

This clonotype was picked up many times. This chain connects TRBV12-3 or TRBV12-4 to TRBJ2-7; 9 bases agree with TRBD2. The CDR3 consists of 14 residues. V shed 3 bases, J shed 5 bases, and the junction held 5 bases outside the gene matches. In DNA, the CDR3 is TGTGCCAGCAGTTTTGGTAGCGGGGGCGACGAGCAGTACTTC. It is translated as CASSFGSGGDEQYF.

The chain recombines TRBV6-5 with TRBJ1-4; D is unclear. CDR3 length: 17 residues. Germline V gene lookup returns CDR1 MNHEY and CDR2 SVGAGI. Trimming took 0 bases from V and 0 from J, leaving 11 bases between them. CDR3 sequence: CASSYSGRRTTNEKLFF. The DNA for the CDR3 is TGTGCCAGCAGTTACTCCGGCAGAAGAACAACTAATGAAAAACTGTTTTTT.